The clone carrying this TCR beta chain was detected a few times. As yet, its antigen is unknown. This sample is drawn from a study of T-cell reconstitution after alpha-beta-depleted transplantation in children. The ends lost 6 bases at V and 4 bases at J; junction bases unmatched: 3. From germline, CDR1 is SNHLY and CDR2 FYNNEI. The CDR3 runs to 14 residues. Preparation of the TCRbeta library involved a method that used unique molecular identifiers. TCRdb ran MiXCR on the PCR reads and lists one entry per CDR3 protein. The sample holds about 980,000 distinct CDR3 sequences, about 29% seen once. General study findings and limits: The study reportedly traced alpha-beta T cells about two months after transplant to several hundred expanded graft clones. When one year had passed after transplant, most T-cell counts and diversity came from newly produced T cells.

This clonotype was sampled from a boy under three years old who had a stem cell transplant for SCID, so the T cells may come from the graft donor. The V gene is TRBV2, the J gene TRBJ2-5, with 12 nucleotides matching TRBD2. The sequenced sample was PBMCs, mostly from graft donor cells, obtained 360 days after TCRalphabeta/CD19-depleted stem cell transplant. CDR3 in amino acids: CASRTSGGGETQYF. DNA of the CDR3: TGTGCCAGCAGGACTAGCGGGGGCGGAGAGACCCAGTACTTC.